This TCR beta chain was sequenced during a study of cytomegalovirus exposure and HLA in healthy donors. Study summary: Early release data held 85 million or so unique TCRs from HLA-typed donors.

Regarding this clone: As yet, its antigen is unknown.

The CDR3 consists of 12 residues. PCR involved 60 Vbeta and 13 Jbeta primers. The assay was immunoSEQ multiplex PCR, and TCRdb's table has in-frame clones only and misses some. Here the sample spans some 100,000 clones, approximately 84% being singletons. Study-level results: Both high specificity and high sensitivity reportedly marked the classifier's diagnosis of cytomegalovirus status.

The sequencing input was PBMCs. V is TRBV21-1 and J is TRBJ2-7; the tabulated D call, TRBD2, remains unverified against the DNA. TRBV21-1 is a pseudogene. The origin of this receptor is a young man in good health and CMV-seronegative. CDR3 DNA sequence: TGTGCCAGCAGCAACCGGGGATACGAGCAGTACTTC. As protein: CASSNRGYEQYF.